The 19 T cell receptor beta chains below come from one sample, sequenced in a study of blood T cell repertoires in COVID-19. Some clones are missing from TCRdb's copy, which holds only in-frame ones; the method was immunoSEQ multiplex PCR. Of roughly 120,000 clones listed, roughly 87% are singletons. Sample: peripheral blood. These receptors were taken from a human donor in a cohort sampled during active COVID-19.

The V gene is TRBV24-1, the J gene TRBJ2-2, with D possibly being TRBD1 (5 bases). Trimming took off 8 bases at V and 7 bases at J, with 13 bases between the two ends. Looked up from germline, CDR1 is KGHDR and CDR2 is SFDVKD. This CDR3 has 13 residues. For the CDR3, the DNA is TGTGCCACCAACCGACAGCCACACGGGGAGCTGTTTTTT. Its protein is CATNRQPHGELFF.

This clone was seen just once. This same CDR3 is encoded by further DNA sequences in the sample. The J gene is TRBJ2-5, the V gene TRBV18; D is possibly TRBD2 (5 bases). This CDR3 region has 14 residues. V was cut by 2 bases and J by 4 bases, with 11 bases left in between. The germline CDR1 and CDR2 sequences are KGHSH and LQKENI. CDR3 DNA sequence: TGTGCCAGCTCACCAAAAGGAGGTCGAGAGACCCAGTACTTC. Protein sequence: CASSPKGGRETQYF.

The DNA of the CDR3 is TGTGCCAGCACCACGGCGGGAACGGGGGAGCAGTACTTC. Its protein is CASTTAGTGEQYF. This chain joins TRBV28 and TRBJ2-7; tentatively, D is TRBD2 (6 bases). CDR3 length equals 13 residues. V was pared by 7 bases and J by 7 bases, with 17 bases between. Germline lookup yields CDR1 MDHEN and CDR2 SYDVKM.

The chain uses TRBV6-5 and TRBJ1-5; TRBD1 aligns across 7 bases. This CDR3 comprises 15 residues. From germline, CDR1 is MNHEY and CDR2 SVGAGI. J gave up 3 bases and V 5 bases, and 7 bases lay outside the gene matches. The CDR3 sequence: CASSRDSYSNQPQHF. The CDR3 DNA reads as TGTGCCAGCAGTCGGGACAGCTATTCCAATCAGCCCCAGCATTTT.

This clone has a single count. The rearrangement uses TRBV6-8 and TRBJ1-4; D not certain. The CDR3 is made up of 13 amino acids. The germline V gene has CDR1 MNHGY and CDR2 SAAAGT. Trimming stripped 4 bases from V and 0 bases from J, with 3 bases between. The DNA for the CDR3 is TGTGCCAGCAGTTCCGCAACTAATGAAAAACTGTTTTTT. It specifies CASSSATNEKLFF.

This rearrangement joins TRBV12-3 or TRBV12-4 to TRBJ2-1; weak D call: TRBD1 (5 bases). Trimming removed 7 bases at V and 5 bases at J, with 9 bases between. The length of the CDR3 is 12 residues. The CDR3 DNA follows: TGTGCCAGCACCAGGGTGAACAATGAGCAGTTCTTC. Protein sequence: CASTRVNNEQFF.

This clone has just one count. CDR3 coding DNA: TGTGCCAGCAGTTACGTGGGGGCTCGGGGCTACACCTTC. Translated, it gives CASSYVGARGYTF. V is TRBV6-5 and J is TRBJ1-2; TRBD1 is a possible D gene (6 bases). This CDR3 has 13 amino acids. From germline, CDR1 is MNHEY and CDR2 SVGAGI. Trimming cost V 2 bases and J 8 bases, with 12 bases left between them.

DNA of the CDR3: TGTGCCAGCATGACAGGGGAGCCCACAGATACGCAGTATTTT. Translation: CASMTGEPTDTQYF. This chain links TRBV28 with TRBJ2-3; 8 bases map to TRBD1. The CDR3 has 14 amino acids. Germline values: CDR1 MDHEN, CDR2 SYDVKM. With 7 bases clipped from V and 2 bases from J, the junction kept 5 bases outside the gene matches.

This rearrangement joins TRBV2 to TRBJ1-3; D call uncertain. V was cut by 3 bases and J by 0 bases, with 12 bases left in between. The CDR3 has 16 residues. Germline V gives CDR1 SNHLY, CDR2 FYNNEI. CDR3 loop: CASSEIGGFSGNTIYF. Written as DNA, the CDR3 is TGTGCCAGCAGTGAGATTGGCGGATTCTCTGGAAACACCATATATTTT.

This chain joins TRBV5-1 and TRBJ1-1, with D tentatively TRBD1 (6 bases). Looked up from germline, CDR1 is SGHRS and CDR2 is YFSETQ. V lost 2 bases to trimming and J lost 4 bases, with 15 bases between them. This CDR3 has 15 residues. The CDR3 loop is CASSLQGGKSTEAFF. The CDR3 DNA is TGCGCCAGCAGCTTACAAGGGGGTAAGTCCACTGAAGCTTTCTTT.

The DNA for the CDR3 is TGTGCCAGCAGCCAGCGGATAGCGGTCACCGGGGAGCTGTTTTTT. This encodes CASSQRIAVTGELFF. The chain links TRBV3-1 (or the pseudogene TRBV3-2) to TRBJ2-2; TRBD2 might be the D (6 bases). Trimming pared 3 bases from V and 4 bases from J, leaving 12 bases between. Germline V gene lookup returns CDR1 LGHDT and CDR2 YNNKEL (reference sequence). The CDR3 contains 15 residues.

This chain links TRBV27 with TRBJ1-2, with a possible D match to TRBD1 (5 bases). This CDR3 is built from 12 residues. Germline CDR1 MNHEY, CDR2 SMNVEV (reference sequence). V was clipped by 11 bases and J by 3 bases, with 13 bases between them. DNA for the CDR3: TGTGCCTGTGGGGACTGGGACTATGGCTACACCTTC. It yields the protein CACGDWDYGYTF.

This clone was observed once. V is TRBV11-2 and J is TRBJ1-1, with 12 bases lining up with TRBD1. The CDR3 consists of 16 residues. Germline V gene data show CDR1 as SGHAT and CDR2 as FQNNGV. V dropped 3 bases and J dropped 7; count of bases not matched to a gene: 9. This CDR3 is CASSLRDRGLRDEAFF. CDR3 nucleotides: TGTGCCAGCAGCTTGAGGGACAGGGGGCTAAGGGATGAAGCTTTCTTT.

The chain couples TRBV15 to TRBJ2-2, with D maybe TRBD1 (6 bases). Trimming removed 4 bases at V and 2 bases at J, with 11 bases between. The germline V gene has CDR1 LNHNV and CDR2 YYDKDF (reference sequence). The CDR3 totals 15 residues. CDR3 loop: CATSKTGHNTGELFF. CDR3 nucleotide sequence: TGTGCCACCAGCAAAACGGGACACAACACCGGGGAGCTGTTTTTT.

J is TRBJ2-4 and V is TRBV19; TRBD1 aligns across 10 bases. J gave up 11 bases and V 4 bases, and 2 bases lay outside the gene matches. The germline V gene has CDR1 LNHDA and CDR2 SQIVND (reference sequence). The CDR3 is 12 amino acids. The CDR3 bases are TGTGCCAGTAGTACAGGGACAGGGGTTCAGTACTTC. It codes for CASSTGTGVQYF.

The gene calls are TRBV6-2 or TRBV6-3 and TRBJ2-7; D perhaps matches TRBD2 (5 bases). Per the germline V gene, CDR1 is MNHEY and CDR2 is SVGEGT. Trimming stripped 2 bases from V and 7 bases from J, with 15 bases between. The CDR3 totals 14 residues. The CDR3 DNA sequence: TGTGCCAGCAGTTACCCAGGACTGGCCTGGGAGCAGTACTTC. Its translation is CASSYPGLAWEQYF.

Many counts were recorded for this clone. This chain links TRBV19 with TRBJ2-4; 10 bases map to TRBD1. The CDR3 spans 14 residues. Germline values: CDR1 LNHDA, CDR2 SQIVND (reference sequence). V shed 5 bases and J 9 bases; nucleotides not matched to a gene: 7. The CDR3 sequence: CASSLRQGATIQYF. The CDR3 DNA follows: TGTGCCAGTAGTCTAAGACAGGGGGCCACCATTCAGTACTTC.

V usage is TRBV29-1 and J usage is TRBJ2-1; 12 positions agree with TRBD2. The V gene's germline CDR1 is SQVTM and CDR2 ANQGSEA. The CDR3 sequence is 18 residues long. V was clipped by 0 bases and J by 3 bases; unmatched bases: 9. In DNA, the CDR3 is TGCAGCGTTGAAGATCTTGGGCTAGCGGGAGGGTTCTACAATGAGCAGTTCTTC. It translates to CSVEDLGLAGGFYNEQFF.

This chain links TRBV6-5 with TRBJ1-2; D not resolved. The germline gives CDR1 MNHEY, CDR2 SVGAGI. The CDR3 is 12 amino acids. Trimming removed 6 bases from V and 5 bases from J, with 10 bases in between. The CDR3 DNA follows: TGTGCCAGCAGCCTAAAGGAGTATGGCTACACCTTC. Translating gives CASSLKEYGYTF.